This T cell receptor beta chain is from a study of Ad26.COV2.S vaccination and SARS-CoV-2 variants (dated by TCRdb to the early 2020s). General notes on the study: Donors in the vaccine arm were drawn from COV1001, a phase I-IIa trial of Ad26.COV2.S in healthy adults that was multicentre, randomized, double-blind and placebo-controlled. TCRbeta repertoire sequencing served as the tool for gauging how specific and how broad the SARS-CoV-2-reactive T cell receptors were following Ad26.COV2.S vaccination. Throughout the experiments and outcome assessment, investigators stayed blinded to trial group allocation. Trial participants were randomized into five groups of five, in which low-dose or high-dose Ad26.COV2.S was given once or twice, or placebo was given on both occasions. The TCR-sequenced set comprised about 30 samples: around 20 Ad26.COV2.S vaccine recipients, 5 placebo recipients and 8 SARS-CoV-2 convalescent individuals. Dosing of Ad26.COV2.S was intramuscular, at either 5x10^10 or 1x10^11 viral particles, delivered as one shot or as two shots spaced 56 days apart.

Study-level results and caveats: The authors noted that the TCR breadth and depth analyses may have underestimated total T cell responses. After vaccination, substantial breadth of spike-specific CD8+ and CD4+ T cell responses was reported. Non-spike TCR breadth was comparable between vaccine and placebo recipients, consistent with the vaccine containing only spike. Spike-specific TCR breadth was higher in Ad26.COV2.S recipients than in placebo recipients (P = 0.0014). The study was not powered to compare responses between vaccine doses or regimens.

From cysteine to phenylalanine, the CDR3 is 12 amino acids long. Left in the record is the CDR3 DNA by itself, 36 bases read in frame from the first base. V gives up 2 bases and J gives up 5 bases, and the segment between their germline ends measures 8 bases. The germline V gene (reference sequence) yields SGHKS for CDR1 and YYEKEE for CDR2. Worth noting for this clone: Its antigen remains undetermined. Per-nucleotide qualities are absent, and no much larger clonotype sits a single base away.

The immunoSEQ Assay was the method used to sequence TCRbeta CDR3 regions. After extraction, genomic DNA underwent amplification by bias-controlled multiplex PCR, followed by high-throughput sequencing. Per the source publication's procedure: To quantify the absolute abundance of every unique TCRbeta CDR3 region, sequences were collapsed and filtered. T cell fraction was estimated by normalization of TCRbeta template counts to usable DNA, with usable DNA being measured through amplification of reference genes present in all nucleated cells. Repertoire TCRs were annotated as SARS-CoV-2-specific when V gene, CDR3 amino acid sequence and J gene were exactly matched to a known reactive TCR set. MIRA supplied the reference SARS-CoV-2 TCR set, which was filtered for enrichment in COVID-19-positive ImmuneCODE repertoires so that public or cross-reactive TCRs were removed. Using the MIRA antigens, annotated TCRs were further analysed by specific ORF or by position within an ORF. Breadth was defined as annotated unique rearrangements over total unique productive rearrangements; depth was the summed frequency of those rearrangements. Two-sided Wilcoxon rank-sum tests were used to compare TCR breadth between groups. TCRdb limited this immuneACCESS table to in-frame rearrangements with V and J called. A share of clones is missing; checked studies link under half to unresolved V genes, and the rest is unexplained. The DNA was the basis for D and trimming; V, J and clone size are from that table. For this sample the table gives approximately 250,000 clones, of which roughly 89% were detected only once. Nearly 3% of the sample goes to the ten largest clones.

In the paper's terms, the treatment or condition label means: 15 to 20 received Ad26.COV2.S at low or high dose, single or two shots; 5 received placebo; per-sample allocation not given. Repertoires of vaccine and placebo recipients were sequenced from samples taken on day 63 after the first injection. In Cohort 1b, around 23 adults aged 18-55 years were enrolled at a single site in Boston, USA, between 29 July and 7 August 2020. Ad26.COV2.S was a replication-incompetent adenovirus type 26 vector that expressed a prefusion-stabilized SARS-CoV-2 spike protein derived from the original Wuhan strain.

Sequences were derived from peripheral blood, sampled in a trial of Ad26.COV2.S vaccine versus placebo. The V and J segments used are TRBV5-5 and TRBJ2-7, and TRBD1 may be the D gene, going by 5 matching bases. The TCR comes from a person between 18 and 65 years old who received the Ad26.COV2.S COVID-19 vaccine or a placebo. The DNA sequence reads TGTGCCAGCAGCTTTATCAGGGACGAGCAGTACTTC. It translates as CASSFIRDEQYF.